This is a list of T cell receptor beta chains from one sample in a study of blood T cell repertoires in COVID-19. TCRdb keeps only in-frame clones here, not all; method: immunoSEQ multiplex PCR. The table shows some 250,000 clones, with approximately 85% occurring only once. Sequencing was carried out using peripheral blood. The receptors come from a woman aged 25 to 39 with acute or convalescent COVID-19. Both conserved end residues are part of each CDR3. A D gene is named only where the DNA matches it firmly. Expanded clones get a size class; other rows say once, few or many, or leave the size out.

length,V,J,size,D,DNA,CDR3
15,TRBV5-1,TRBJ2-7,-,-,TGCGCCAGCAGCTTGGCCCAGGGAATGAGTAACGAGCAGTACTTC,CASSLAQGMSNEQYF
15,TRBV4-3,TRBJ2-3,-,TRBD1,TGCGCCAGCAGCCGAGGGACAGGGGGTTGGGATACGCAGTATTTT,CASSRGTGGWDTQYF
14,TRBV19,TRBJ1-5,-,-,TGTGCCAGTAGTATCGCCGTGAGGAATCAGCCCCAGCATTTT,CASSIAVRNQPQHF
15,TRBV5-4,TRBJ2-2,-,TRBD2,TGTGCCAGCAGCCGAGGACTAGTTAACACCGGGGAGCTGTTTTTT,CASSRGLVNTGELFF
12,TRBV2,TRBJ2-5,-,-,TGTGCCAGCAGTGGTCCACGGGAGACCCAGTACTTC,CASSGPRETQYF
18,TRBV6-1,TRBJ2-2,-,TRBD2,TGTGCCAGCAGTGAATGGGCTAGCGGGATCATGAACACCGGGGAGCTGTTTTTT,CASSEWASGIMNTGELFF
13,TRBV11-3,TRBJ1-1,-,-,TGTGCCAGCACCCGCCGGGAGCACACTGAAGCTTTCTTT,CASTRREHTEAFF
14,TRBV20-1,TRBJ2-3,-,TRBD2,TGCAGTGCTAGTAGTAGCGGGAGGGAGGATACGCAGTATTTT,CSASSSGREDTQYF
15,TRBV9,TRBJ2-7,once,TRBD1,TGTGCCAGCAGCGTAGCGGACAGGGCGCCCTACGAGCAGTACTTC,CASSVADRAPYEQYF
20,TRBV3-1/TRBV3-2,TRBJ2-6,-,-,TGTGCCAGCAGCCCTAAGTATACAGGTTCCAGGACAGCTGGGGCCAACGTCCTGACTTTC,CASSPKYTGSRTAGANVLTF
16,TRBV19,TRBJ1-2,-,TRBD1,TGTGCCAGTAGTATTTCTCGAAACAGGGGGAGTTATGGCTACACCTTC,CASSISRNRGSYGYTF
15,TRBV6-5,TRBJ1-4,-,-,TGTGCCAGCATGGCGGGGCTATCAACTAATGAAAAACTGTTTTTT,CASMAGLSTNEKLFF
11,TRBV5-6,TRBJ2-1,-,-,TGTGCCAGCAGCCGTAACAATGAGCAGTTCTTC,CASSRNNEQFF
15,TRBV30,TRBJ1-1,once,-,TGTGCCTGGAGCGTGAGTGGGCTGATGAACACTGAAGCTTTCTTT,CAWSVSGLMNTEAFF
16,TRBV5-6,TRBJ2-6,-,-,TGTGCCAGCAGCTTGAGGAGGGGGCTTGGGGCCAACGTCCTGACTTTC,CASSLRRGLGANVLTF
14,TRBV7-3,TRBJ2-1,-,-,TGTGCCAGCAGCTTAGTAGGAGGGCCGGATGAGCAGTTCTTC,CASSLVGGPDEQFF
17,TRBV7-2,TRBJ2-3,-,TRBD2,TGTGCCAGCAGCTCTCAGCGGGGACTTTCTGGCACAGATACGCAGTATTTT,CASSSQRGLSGTDTQYF
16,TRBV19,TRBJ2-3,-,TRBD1,TGTGCCAGTAGTATAGTCCACACAGGGGTCGGAGATACGCAGTATTTT,CASSIVHTGVGDTQYF
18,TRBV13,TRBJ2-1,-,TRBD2,TGTGCCAGCAGCTCCGGGACTAGCGGGAGTAAAGGGAGCAATGAGCAGTTCTTC,CASSSGTSGSKGSNEQFF
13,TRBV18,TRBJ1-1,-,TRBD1,TGTGCCAGCTCCCGGGACAGGGGGATGCAAGCTTTCTTT,CASSRDRGMQAFF
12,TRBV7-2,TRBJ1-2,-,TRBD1,TGTGCCAGCAGCTTCGACAGGGCTGGCTACACCTTC,CASSFDRAGYTF
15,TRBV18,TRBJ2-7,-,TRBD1,TGTGCCAGCTCACGAGGACAGGGCGAATACTACGAGCAGTACTTC,CASSRGQGEYYEQYF
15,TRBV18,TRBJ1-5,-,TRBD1,TGTGCCAGCTCACTCGGACAGGGGAGCAATCAGCCCCAGCATTTT,CASSLGQGSNQPQHF
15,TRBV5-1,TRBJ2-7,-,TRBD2,TGCGCCAGCAGCCGTACTAGCGGACTCTCCTACGAGCAGTACTTC,CASSRTSGLSYEQYF
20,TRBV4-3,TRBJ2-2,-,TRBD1,TGCGCCAGCAGCCAAGTTCGGGGCCGGGACAGGGGGCGGGTGGCCGGGGAGCTGTTTTTT,CASSQVRGRDRGRVAGELFF
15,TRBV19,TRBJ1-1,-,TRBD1,TGTGCCAGTAGTTCCGGACAGGGGGCGATAACTGAAGCTTTCTTT,CASSSGQGAITEAFF
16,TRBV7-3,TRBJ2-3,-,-,TGTGCCAGCAGCTTAGACCCCCAAAGCGGAACAGATACGCAGTATTTT,CASSLDPQSGTDTQYF
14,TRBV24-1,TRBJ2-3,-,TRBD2,TGTGCCACCAGCCCAGCGGGAGTTGGGGATACGCAGTATTTT,CATSPAGVGDTQYF
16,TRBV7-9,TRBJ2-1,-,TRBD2,TGTGCCAGCAGCTTAGGACTAGCGGGAGGGGGCAATGAGCAGTTCTTC,CASSLGLAGGGNEQFF